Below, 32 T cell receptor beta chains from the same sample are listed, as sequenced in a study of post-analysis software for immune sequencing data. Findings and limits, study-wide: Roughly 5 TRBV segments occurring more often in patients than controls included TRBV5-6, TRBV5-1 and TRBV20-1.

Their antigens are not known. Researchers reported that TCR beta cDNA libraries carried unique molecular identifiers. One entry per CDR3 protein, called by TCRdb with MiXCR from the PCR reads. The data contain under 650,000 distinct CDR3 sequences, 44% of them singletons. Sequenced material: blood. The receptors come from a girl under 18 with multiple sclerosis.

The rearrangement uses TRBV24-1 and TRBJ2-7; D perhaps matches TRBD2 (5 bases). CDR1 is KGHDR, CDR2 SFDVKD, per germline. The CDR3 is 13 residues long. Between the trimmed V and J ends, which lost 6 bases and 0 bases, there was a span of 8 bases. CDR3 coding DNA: TGTGCCACCAGTCGGGGAAGCTCCTACGAGCAGTACTTC. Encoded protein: CATSRGSSYEQYF.

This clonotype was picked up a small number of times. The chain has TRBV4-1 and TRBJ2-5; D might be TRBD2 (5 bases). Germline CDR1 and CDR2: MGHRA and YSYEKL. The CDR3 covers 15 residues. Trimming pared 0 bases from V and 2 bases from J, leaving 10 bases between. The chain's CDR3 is CASSQEEAVQETQYF. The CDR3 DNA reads TGCGCCAGCAGCCAAGAAGAAGCGGTACAAGAGACCCAGTACTTC.

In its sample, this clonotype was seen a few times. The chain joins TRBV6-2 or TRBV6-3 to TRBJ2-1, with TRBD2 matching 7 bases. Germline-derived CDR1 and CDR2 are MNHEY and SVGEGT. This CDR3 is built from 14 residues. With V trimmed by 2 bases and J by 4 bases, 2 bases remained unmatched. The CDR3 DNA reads TGTGCCAGCAGTTACGGGCGGGGGTACAATGAGCAGTTCTTC. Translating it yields CASSYGRGYNEQFF.

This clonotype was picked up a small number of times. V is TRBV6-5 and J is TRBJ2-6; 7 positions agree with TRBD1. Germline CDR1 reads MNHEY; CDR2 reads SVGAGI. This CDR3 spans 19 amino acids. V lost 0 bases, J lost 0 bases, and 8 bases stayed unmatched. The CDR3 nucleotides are TGTGCCAGCAGTTACTCGCAGGGGGACGGCGGCTCTGGGGCCAACGTCCTGACTTTC. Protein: CASSYSQGDGGSGANVLTF.

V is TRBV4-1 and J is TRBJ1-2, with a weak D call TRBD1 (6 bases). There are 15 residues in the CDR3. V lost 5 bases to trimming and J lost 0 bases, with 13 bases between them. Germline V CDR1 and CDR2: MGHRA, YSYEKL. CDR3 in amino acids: CASSSGGLTNYGYTF. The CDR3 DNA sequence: TGCGCCAGCAGCTCCGGGGGGCTAACTAACTATGGCTACACCTTC.

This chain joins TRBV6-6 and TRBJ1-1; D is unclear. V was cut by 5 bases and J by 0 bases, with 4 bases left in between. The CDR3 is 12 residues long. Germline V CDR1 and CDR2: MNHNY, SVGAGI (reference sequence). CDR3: CASSALNTEAFF. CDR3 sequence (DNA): TGTGCCAGCAGTGCTCTGAACACTGAAGCTTTCTTT.

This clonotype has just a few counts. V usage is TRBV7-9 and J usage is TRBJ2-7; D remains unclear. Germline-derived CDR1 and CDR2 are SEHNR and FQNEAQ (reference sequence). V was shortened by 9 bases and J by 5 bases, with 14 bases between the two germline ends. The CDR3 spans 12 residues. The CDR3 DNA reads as TGTGCCAGTAGTTTTTCTTTCGACGAGCAGTACTTC. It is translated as CASSFSFDEQYF.

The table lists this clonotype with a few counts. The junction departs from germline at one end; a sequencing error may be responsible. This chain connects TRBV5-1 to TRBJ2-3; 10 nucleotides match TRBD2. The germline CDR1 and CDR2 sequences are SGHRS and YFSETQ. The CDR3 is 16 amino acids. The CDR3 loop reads CASSLGASGSTDTQYF. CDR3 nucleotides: TGTGCCAGCAGCCTAGGGGCTAGCGGGAGTACAGATACGCAGTATTTT.

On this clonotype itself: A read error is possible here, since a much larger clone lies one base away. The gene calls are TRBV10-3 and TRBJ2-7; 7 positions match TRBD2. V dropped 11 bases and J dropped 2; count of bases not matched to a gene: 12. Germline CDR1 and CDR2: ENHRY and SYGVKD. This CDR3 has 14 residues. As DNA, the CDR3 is TGTGCCTTGGCGCTAGCGGATAGAGCCTACGAGCAGTACTTC. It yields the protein CALALADRAYEQYF.

CDR3 residues: CASSLGRTGGYEQYF. In DNA, the CDR3 is TGCGCCAGCAGCTTGGGTCGGACAGGGGGCTACGAGCAGTACTTC. The chain carries TRBV5-1 and TRBJ2-7; 10 bases map to TRBD1. The trim removed 0 bases at V and 3 bases at J, leaving 3 bases unmatched. This CDR3 has 15 amino acids. Per the germline V gene, CDR1 is SGHRS and CDR2 is YFSETQ.

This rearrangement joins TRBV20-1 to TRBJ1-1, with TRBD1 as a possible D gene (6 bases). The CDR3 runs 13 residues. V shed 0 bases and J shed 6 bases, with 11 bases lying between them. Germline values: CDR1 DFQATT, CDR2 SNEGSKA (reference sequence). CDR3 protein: CSAREQGRPEAFF. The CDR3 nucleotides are TGCAGTGCTAGAGAACAGGGTAGGCCTGAAGCTTTCTTT.

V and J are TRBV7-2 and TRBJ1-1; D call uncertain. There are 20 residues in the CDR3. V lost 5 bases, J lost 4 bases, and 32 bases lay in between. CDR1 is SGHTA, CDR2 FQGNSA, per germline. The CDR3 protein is CASSPRSRSVKGPSVTEAFF. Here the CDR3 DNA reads TGTGCCAGCAGCCCCCGGAGTCGAAGTGTTAAAGGCCCAAGTGTCACTGAAGCTTTCTTT.

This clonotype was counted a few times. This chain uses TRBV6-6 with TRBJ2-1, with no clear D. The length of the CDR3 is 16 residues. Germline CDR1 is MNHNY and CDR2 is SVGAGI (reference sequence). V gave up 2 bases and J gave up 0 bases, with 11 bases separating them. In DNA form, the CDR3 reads TGTGCCAGCAGTTACAGCCCAGCCAACTCCTACAATGAGCAGTTCTTC. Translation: CASSYSPANSYNEQFF.

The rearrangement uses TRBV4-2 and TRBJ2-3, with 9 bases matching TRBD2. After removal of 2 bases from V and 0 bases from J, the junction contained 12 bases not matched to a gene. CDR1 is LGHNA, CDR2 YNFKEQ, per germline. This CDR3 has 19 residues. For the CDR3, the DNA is TGTGCCAGCAGCCAATACGGGTTAGCGGGGGATACTAGCACAGATACGCAGTATTTT. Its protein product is CASSQYGLAGDTSTDTQYF.

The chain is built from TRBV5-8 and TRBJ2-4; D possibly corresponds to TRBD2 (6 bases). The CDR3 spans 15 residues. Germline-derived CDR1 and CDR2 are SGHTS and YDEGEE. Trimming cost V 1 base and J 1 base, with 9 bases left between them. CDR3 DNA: TGTGCCAGCAGCTTGCCGGGAGAGGCCAAAAACATTCAGTACTTC. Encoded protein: CASSLPGEAKNIQYF. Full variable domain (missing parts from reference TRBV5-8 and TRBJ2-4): EAGVTQSPTHLIKTRGQQATLRCSPISGHTSVYWYQQALGLGLQFLLWYDEGEERNRGNFPPRFSGRQFPNYSSELNVNALELEDSALYLCASSLPGEAKNIQYFGAGTRLSVL.

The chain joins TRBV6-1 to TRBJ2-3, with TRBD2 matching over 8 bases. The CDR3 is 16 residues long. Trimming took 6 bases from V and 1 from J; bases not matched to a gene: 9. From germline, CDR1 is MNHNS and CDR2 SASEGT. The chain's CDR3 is CASSRLARGGTDTQYF. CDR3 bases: TGTGCCAGCAGCCGGTTGGCGCGGGGGGGCACAGATACGCAGTATTTT.

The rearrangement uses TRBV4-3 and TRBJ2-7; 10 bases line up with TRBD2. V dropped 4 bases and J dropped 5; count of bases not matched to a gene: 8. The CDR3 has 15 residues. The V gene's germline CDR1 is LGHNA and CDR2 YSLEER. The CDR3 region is CASSPVAGGSHEQYF. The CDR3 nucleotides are TGCGCCAGCAGCCCCGTAGCGGGGGGCAGCCACGAGCAGTACTTC.

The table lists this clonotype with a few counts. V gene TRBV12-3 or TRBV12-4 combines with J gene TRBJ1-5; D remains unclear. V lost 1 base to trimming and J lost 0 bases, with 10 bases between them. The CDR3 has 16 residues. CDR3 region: CASSLGGFYSNQPQHF. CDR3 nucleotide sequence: TGTGCCAGCAGTTTAGGCGGCTTTTATAGCAATCAGCCCCAGCATTTT.

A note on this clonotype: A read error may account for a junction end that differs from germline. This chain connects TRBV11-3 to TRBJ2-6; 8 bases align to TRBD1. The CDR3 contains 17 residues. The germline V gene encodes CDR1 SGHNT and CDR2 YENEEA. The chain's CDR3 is CASSLARTGIGANVRTF. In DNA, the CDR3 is TGTGCCAGCAGCTTAGCCCGGACAGGGATTGGGGCCAACGTCCGGACTTTC.

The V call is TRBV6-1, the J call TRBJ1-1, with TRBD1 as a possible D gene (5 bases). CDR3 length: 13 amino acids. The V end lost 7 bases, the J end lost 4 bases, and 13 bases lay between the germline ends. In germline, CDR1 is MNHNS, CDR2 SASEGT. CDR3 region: CASTGGGGTEAFF. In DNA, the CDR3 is TGTGCCAGCACCGGGGGAGGTGGCACTGAAGCTTTCTTT.

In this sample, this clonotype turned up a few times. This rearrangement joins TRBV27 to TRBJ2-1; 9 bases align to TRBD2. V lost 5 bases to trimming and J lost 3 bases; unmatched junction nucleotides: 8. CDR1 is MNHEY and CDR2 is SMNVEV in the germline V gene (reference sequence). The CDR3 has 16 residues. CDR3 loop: CASSPAGGISYNEQFF. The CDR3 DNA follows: TGTGCCAGCAGTCCAGCGGGAGGAATAAGCTACAATGAGCAGTTCTTC.

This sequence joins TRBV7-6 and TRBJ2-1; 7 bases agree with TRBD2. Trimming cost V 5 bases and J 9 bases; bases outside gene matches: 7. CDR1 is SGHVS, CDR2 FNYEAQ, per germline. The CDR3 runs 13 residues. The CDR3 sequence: CASSVAGRGEQFF. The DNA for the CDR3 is TGTGCCAGCAGCGTCGCAGGGAGGGGTGAGCAGTTCTTC.

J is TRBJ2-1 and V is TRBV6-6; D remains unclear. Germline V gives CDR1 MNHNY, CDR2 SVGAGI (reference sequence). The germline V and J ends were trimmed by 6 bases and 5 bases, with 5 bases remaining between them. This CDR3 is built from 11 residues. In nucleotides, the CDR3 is TGTGCCAGCAGCTGGCACAATGAGCAGTTCTTC. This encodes CASSWHNEQFF.

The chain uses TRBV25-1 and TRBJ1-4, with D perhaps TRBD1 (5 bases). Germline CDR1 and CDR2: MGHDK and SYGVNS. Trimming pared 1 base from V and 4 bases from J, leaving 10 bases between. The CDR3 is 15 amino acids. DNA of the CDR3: TGTGCCAGCAGTGAATGGGGCGTGGGTAATGAAAAACTGTTTTTT. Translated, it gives CASSEWGVGNEKLFF.

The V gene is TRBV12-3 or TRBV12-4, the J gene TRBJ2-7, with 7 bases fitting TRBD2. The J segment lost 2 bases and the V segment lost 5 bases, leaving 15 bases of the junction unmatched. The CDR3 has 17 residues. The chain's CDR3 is CASSRVRREKRAYEQYF. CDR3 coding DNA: TGTGCCAGCAGTCGGGTTAGGCGGGAGAAAAGGGCCTACGAGCAGTACTTC.

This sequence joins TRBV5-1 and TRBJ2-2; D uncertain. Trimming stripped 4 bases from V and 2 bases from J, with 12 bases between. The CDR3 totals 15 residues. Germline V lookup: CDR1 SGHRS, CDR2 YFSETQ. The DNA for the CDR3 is TGCGCCAGCAGCATCGACGTGCGCAACACCGGGGAGCTGTTTTTT. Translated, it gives CASSIDVRNTGELFF. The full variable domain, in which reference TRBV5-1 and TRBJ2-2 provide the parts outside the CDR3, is KAGVTQTPRYLIKTRGQQVTLSCSPISGHRSVSWYQQTPGQGLQFLFEYFSETQRNKGNFPGRFSGRQFSNSRSEMNVSTLELGDSALYLCASSIDVRNTGELFFGEGSRLTVL.

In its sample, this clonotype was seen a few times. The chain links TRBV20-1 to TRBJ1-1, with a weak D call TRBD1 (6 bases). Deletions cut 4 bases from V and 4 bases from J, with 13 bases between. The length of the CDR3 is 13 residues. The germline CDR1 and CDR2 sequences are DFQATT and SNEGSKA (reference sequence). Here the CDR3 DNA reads TGCAGTGCTATCAACAGGGAACCCACTGAAGCTTTCTTT. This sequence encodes CSAINREPTEAFF.

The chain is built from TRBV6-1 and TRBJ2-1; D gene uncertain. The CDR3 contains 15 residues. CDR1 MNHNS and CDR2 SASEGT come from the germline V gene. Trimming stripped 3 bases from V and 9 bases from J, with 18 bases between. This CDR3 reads CASSEHEERSSEQFF. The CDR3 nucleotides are TGTGCCAGCAGTGAGCACGAAGAGAGGTCATCTGAGCAGTTCTTC.

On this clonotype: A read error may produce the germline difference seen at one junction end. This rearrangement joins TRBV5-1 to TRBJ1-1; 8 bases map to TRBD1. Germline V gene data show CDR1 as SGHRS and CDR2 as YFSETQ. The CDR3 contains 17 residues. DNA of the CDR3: TGCGCCAACAGCCCCCTGTTCGGACAGGGCGGTCGGACTGAAGCTTTCTTT. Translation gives CANSPLFGQGGRTEAFF. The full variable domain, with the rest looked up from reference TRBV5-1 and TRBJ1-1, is KAGVTQTPRYLIKTRGQQVTLSCSPISGHRSVSWYQQTPGQGLQFLFEYFSETQRNKGNFPGRFSGRQFSNSRSEMNVSTLELGDSALYLCANSPLFGQGGRTEAFFGQGTRLTVV.

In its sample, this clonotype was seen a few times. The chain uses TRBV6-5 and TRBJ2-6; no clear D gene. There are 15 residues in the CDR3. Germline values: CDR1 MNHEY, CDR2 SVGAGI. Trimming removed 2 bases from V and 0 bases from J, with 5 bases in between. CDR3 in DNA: TGTGCCAGCAGTTACGGCTACTCTGGGGCCAACGTCCTGACTTTC. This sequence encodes CASSYGYSGANVLTF.

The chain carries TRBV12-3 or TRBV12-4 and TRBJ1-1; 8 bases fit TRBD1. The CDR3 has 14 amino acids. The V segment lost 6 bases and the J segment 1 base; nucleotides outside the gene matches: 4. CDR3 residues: CASRPGTGNTEAFF. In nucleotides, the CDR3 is TGTGCCAGCAGACCCGGGACAGGGAACACTGAAGCTTTCTTT.

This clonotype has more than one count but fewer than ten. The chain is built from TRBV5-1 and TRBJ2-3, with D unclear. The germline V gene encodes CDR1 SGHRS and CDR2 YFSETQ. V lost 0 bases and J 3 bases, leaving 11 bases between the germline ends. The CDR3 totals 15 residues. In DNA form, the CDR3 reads TGCGCCAGCAGCTTGGGCCAGATCGTGACAGATACGCAGTATTTT. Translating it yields CASSLGQIVTDTQYF.